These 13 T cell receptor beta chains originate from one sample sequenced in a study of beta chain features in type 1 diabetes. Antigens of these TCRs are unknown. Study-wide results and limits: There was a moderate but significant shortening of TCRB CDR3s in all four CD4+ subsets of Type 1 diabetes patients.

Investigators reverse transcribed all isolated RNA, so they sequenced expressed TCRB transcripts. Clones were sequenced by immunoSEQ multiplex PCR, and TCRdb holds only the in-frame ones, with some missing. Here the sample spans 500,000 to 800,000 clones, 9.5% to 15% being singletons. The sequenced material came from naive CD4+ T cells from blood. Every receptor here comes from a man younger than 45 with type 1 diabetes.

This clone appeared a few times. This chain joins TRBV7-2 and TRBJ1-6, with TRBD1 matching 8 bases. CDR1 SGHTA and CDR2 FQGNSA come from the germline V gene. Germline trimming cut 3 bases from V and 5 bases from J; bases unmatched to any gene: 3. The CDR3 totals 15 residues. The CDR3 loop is CASSFDRGHNSPLHF. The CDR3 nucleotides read TGTGCCAGCAGCTTCGACAGGGGCCATAATTCACCCCTCCACTTT.

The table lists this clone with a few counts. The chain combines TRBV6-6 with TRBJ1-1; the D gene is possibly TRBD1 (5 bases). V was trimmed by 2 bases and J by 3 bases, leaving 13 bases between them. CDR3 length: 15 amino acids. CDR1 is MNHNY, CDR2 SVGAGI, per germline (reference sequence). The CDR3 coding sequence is TGTGCCAGCAGTTACGTGGCCCTGGGGGACACTGAAGCTTTCTTT. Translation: CASSYVALGDTEAFF.

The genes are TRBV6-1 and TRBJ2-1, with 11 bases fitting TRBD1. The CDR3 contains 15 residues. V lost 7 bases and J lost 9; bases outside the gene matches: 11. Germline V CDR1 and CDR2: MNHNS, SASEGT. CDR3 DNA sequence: TGTGCCAGCATCCCTGGGACAGGGGGACGAGGTGAGCAGTTCTTC. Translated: CASIPGTGGRGEQFF.

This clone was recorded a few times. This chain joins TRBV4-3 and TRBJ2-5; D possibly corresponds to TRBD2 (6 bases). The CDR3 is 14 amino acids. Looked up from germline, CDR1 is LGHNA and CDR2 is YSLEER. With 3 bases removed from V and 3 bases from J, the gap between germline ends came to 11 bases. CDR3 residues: CASSQRGGEETQYF. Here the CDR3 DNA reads TGCGCCAGCAGCCAGCGCGGCGGGGAAGAGACCCAGTACTTC.

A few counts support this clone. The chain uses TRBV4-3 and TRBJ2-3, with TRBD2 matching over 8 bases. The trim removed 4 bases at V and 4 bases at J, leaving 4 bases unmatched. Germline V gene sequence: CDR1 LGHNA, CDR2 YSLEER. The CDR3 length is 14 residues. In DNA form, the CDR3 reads TGCGCCAGCAGCCGCGGACTAGCCCCAGATACGCAGTATTTT. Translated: CASSRGLAPDTQYF.

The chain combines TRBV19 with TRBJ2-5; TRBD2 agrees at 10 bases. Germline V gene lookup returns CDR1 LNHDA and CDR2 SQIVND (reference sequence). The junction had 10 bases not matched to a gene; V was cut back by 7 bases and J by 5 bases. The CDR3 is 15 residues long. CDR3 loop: CASTPLAGAWETQYF. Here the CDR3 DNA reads TGTGCCAGTACCCCTCTAGCGGGGGCCTGGGAGACCCAGTACTTC.

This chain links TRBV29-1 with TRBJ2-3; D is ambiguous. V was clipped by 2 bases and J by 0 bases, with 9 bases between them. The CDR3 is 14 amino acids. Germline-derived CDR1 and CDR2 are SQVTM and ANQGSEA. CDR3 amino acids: CSVENRDSTDTQYF. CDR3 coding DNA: TGCAGCGTTGAAAACAGAGATAGCACAGATACGCAGTATTTT.

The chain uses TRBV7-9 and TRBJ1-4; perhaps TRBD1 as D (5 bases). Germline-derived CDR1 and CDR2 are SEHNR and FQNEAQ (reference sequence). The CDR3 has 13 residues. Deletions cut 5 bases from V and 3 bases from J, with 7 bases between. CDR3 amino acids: CASSRGANEKLFF. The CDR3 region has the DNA TGTGCCAGCAGCCGGGGGGCTAATGAAAAACTGTTTTTT.

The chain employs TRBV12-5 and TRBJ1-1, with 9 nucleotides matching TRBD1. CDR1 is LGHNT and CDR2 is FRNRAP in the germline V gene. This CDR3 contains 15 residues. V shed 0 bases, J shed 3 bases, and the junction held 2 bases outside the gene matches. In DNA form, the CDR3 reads TGTGCTAGTGGTTTGGTAAGGACAGGGGACACTGAAGCTTTCTTT. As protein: CASGLVRTGDTEAFF.

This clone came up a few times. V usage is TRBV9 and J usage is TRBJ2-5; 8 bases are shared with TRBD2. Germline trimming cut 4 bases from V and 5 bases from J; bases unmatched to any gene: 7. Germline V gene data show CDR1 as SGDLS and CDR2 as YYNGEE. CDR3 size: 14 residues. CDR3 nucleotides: TGTGCCAGCAGCCCCGCGGGGGGCCAGGAGACCCAGTACTTC. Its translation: CASSPAGGQETQYF. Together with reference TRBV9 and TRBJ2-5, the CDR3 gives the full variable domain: DSGVTQTPKHLITATGQRVTLRCSPRSGDLSVYWYQQSLDQGLQFLIQYYNGEERAKGNILERFSAQQFPDLHSELNLSSLELGDSALYFCASSPAGGQETQYFGPGTRLLVL.

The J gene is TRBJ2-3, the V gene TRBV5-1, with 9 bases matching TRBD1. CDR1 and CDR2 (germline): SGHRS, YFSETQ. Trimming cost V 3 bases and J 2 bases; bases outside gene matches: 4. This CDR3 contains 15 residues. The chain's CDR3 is CASSYWDRDTDTQYF. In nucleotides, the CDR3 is TGCGCCAGCAGCTATTGGGACAGGGACACAGATACGCAGTATTTT.

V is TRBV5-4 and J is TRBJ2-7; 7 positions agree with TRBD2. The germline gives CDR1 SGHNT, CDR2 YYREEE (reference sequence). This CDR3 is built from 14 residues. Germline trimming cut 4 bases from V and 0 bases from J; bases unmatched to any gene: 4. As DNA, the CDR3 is TGTGCCAGCAGCCCGGGCGGGAGCTCCTACGAGCAGTACTTC. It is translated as CASSPGGSSYEQYF.

The CDR3 DNA follows: TGTGCCAGCAGTCCTCAGGGATTTAGTCAGCCCCAGCATTTT. Translation: CASSPQGFSQPQHF. This chain uses TRBV25-1 with TRBJ1-5, with D maybe TRBD1 (5 bases). CDR1 and CDR2 from the germline V gene are MGHDK and SYGVNS. V lost 5 bases, J lost 6 bases, and 14 bases lay in between. There are 14 residues in the CDR3.